A single sample is the source of the 3 T cell receptor beta chains below, sequenced in a study of shared T cell receptors in the human thymus. Method: immunoSEQ multiplex PCR; TCRdb's copy keeps in-frame clones and lacks some. The repertoire includes approximately 760,000 clones, 75% to 90% of them detected once, and roughly 0.01% sits in the top ten. These same records also appear under a second study, on human thymus T cells.

Material for sequencing was thymocytes. The source of these receptors is a girl under three years old with a congenital heart defect.

The chain is built from TRBV7-9 and TRBJ1-5, with D possibly TRBD1 on 6 matching bases. Germline V gene data show CDR1 as SEHNR and CDR2 as FQNEAQ (reference sequence). The CDR3 covers 16 residues. V lost 0 bases, J lost 5 bases, and 14 bases lay in between. The CDR3 here is CASSLARAGADQPQHF. Written as DNA, the CDR3 is TGTGCCAGCAGCTTAGCTCGCGCGGGGGCTGATCAGCCCCAGCATTTT.

This chain joins TRBV7-3 and TRBJ1-2; D remains ambiguous. This CDR3 spans 12 amino acids. CDR1 is SGHTA and CDR2 is FQGTGA in the germline V gene. Trimming took 1 base from V and 6 from J, leaving 6 bases between them. In DNA, the CDR3 is TGTGCCAGCAGCTTAAACGGAGATGGCTACACCTTC. This sequence encodes CASSLNGDGYTF.

The CDR3 DNA reads TGTGCCAGCAGCTCAACTAGCGGGGGGCGCTACAATGAGCAGTTCTTC. Its protein is CASSSTSGGRYNEQFF. The chain joins TRBV7-9 to TRBJ2-1; 12 nucleotides agree with TRBD2. V lost 4 bases and J lost 3; bases outside the gene matches: 4. This CDR3 spans 16 amino acids. Germline CDR1 SEHNR, CDR2 FQNEAQ (reference sequence).